This T cell receptor beta chain was retrieved from a study of blood T cell repertoires in COVID-19. Study in general: Samples representing acute and convalescent COVID-19 were sourced from the United States, Italy and Spain. Sources were T cells, B-cell-depleted T cells, or PBMCs; the material itself was cDNA or gDNA.

From germline, CDR1 is SGHVS and CDR2 FNYEAQ. This CDR3 comprises 14 residues. Trimming took off 1 base at V and 8 bases at J, with 14 bases between the two ends. Produced via immunoSEQ multiplex PCR; TCRdb's table is partial and in-frame only. The sample records about 59,000 clones, 80% to 95% being singletons. This TCR derives from a man older than 75 with acute or convalescent COVID-19. Sequencing was done on a sample of peripheral blood. The rearrangement uses TRBV7-6 and TRBJ1-1; D may be TRBD1 (5 bases). The CDR3 reads CASSLDYGAGEAFF. The CDR3 DNA reads TGTGCCAGCAGCTTAGATTATGGGGCCGGGGAAGCTTTCTTT. Variable domain in full (rest from reference TRBV7-6 and TRBJ1-1): GAGVSQSPRYKVTKRGQDVALRCDPISGHVSLYWYRQALGQGPEFLTYFNYEAQQDKSGLPNDRFSAERPEGSISTLTIQRTEQRDSAMYRCASSLDYGAGEAFFGQGTRLTVV.